The entry below describes one TCR beta chain. The source of the sample is a study of CD4 and CD8 cells across lung adenocarcinoma regions. The CDR3 contains 14 residues. CDR1 and CDR2 from the germline V gene are LGHDT and YNNKEL (reference sequence). Trimming pared 10 bases from V and 4 bases from J, leaving 19 bases between. Donors had localized lung adenocarcinoma, a non-small cell lung cancer. Each CDR3 protein gets one entry after TCRdb re-called the PCR reads with MiXCR. Of roughly 20,000 distinct CDR3 sequences listed, 46% are singletons. This chain connects TRBV3-1 to TRBJ2-5; tentative D call: TRBD2 (6 bases). Sequenced input: CD4+ T cells from the margin of a lung tumor. This receptor was obtained from a male donor with lung adenocarcinoma. The CD4 and CD8 labels of this study may be unreliable. The CDR3 bases are TGTGCCACCAATAATCACGGGAGTCCAGAGACCCAGTACTTC. This translates into CATNNHGSPETQYF.